This T cell receptor beta chain was profiled in a study of naive CD8 T cells in extremely preterm neonates. Study results and caveats: Preterm neonates shared more CDR3 nucleotide sequences (about 2.5%) than older groups.

Live Annexin V-negative naive CD3+CD8+CD45RA+CCR7+ T cells were sorted. The repertoire was sequenced with immunoSEQ multiplex PCR; TCRdb's copy has only in-frame clones and lacks some. The table lists more than 4,500 clones, around 97% of them singletons, with 0.6% to 0.95% in the top ten. Remarks on this clone: Its antigen is unidentified.

The CDR3 is 14 amino acids. Germline V gene data show CDR1 as ENHRY and CDR2 as SYGVKD. The trim removed 10 bases at V and 0 bases at J, leaving 5 bases unmatched. V usage is TRBV10-3 and J usage is TRBJ2-1; 8 bases are a match to TRBD1. The TCR comes from a human donor in good health. The specimen sequenced was naive CD8+ T cells from blood. The CDR3 sequence is CATGQGSSYNEQFF. The CDR3 DNA is TGTGCCACCGGACAGGGAAGCTCCTACAATGAGCAGTTCTTC.